This T cell receptor (beta chain) was obtained from a study of human T cells and chemical hapten exposure. Overall study: The upper back received 0.01% DPC by patch testing, with results read at 6 days.

This clonotype was detected a few times. TCRdb reprocessed the RACE reads with MiXCR, giving one entry per CDR3 protein. The repertoire holds more than 35,000 distinct CDR3 sequences, 12% seen once, with over 2% in the top ten. The CDR3 has 16 amino acids. Unmatched junction bases numbered 14, after V lost 3 bases and J lost 8 bases. Germline assignment: CDR1 DFQATT and CDR2 SNEGSKA (reference sequence). Documented time point: patch test 3, about 24 weeks after DPC sensitization. The sample's treatment: therapeutic diphenylcyclopropenone sensitization with weekly scalp DPC. Total RNA came from unfractionated whole blood.

The source material was whole blood, sampled in connection with sensitization to the hapten diphenylcyclopropenone (DPC). The clonotype was recovered from a woman in her 40s with alopecia areata. Some clones in this sample may be carry-over from other donors' samples. V usage is TRBV20-1 and J usage is TRBJ1-2; 11 nucleotides align to TRBD1. The DNA of the CDR3 is TGCAGTGCTAGGAAGGCTAGCGGACAGGGGGCAGGAGGCTACACCTTC. Translating it yields CSARKASGQGAGGYTF.